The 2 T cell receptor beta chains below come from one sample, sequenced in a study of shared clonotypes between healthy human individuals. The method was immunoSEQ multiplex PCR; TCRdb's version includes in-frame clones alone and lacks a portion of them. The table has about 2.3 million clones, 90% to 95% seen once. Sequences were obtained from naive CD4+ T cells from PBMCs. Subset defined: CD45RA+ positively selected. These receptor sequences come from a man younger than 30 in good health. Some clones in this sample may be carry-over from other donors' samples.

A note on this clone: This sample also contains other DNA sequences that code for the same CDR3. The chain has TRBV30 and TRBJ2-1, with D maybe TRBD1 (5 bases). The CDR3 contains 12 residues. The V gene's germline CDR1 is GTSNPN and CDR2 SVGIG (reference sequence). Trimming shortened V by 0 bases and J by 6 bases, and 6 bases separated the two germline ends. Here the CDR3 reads CAWSVRGNEQFF. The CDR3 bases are TGTGCCTGGAGTGTAAGGGGCAATGAGCAGTTCTTC.

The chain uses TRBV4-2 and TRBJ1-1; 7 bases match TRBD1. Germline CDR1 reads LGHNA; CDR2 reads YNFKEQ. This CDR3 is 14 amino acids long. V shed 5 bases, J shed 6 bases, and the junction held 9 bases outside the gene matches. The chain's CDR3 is CASSAQGGFAEAFF. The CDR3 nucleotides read TGTGCCAGCAGCGCCCAAGGGGGCTTCGCTGAAGCTTTCTTT.